Each of the 8 T cell receptor beta chains below was sequenced from the same sample in a study of blood T cell repertoires in COVID-19. Using immunoSEQ multiplex PCR, the repertoire was profiled, and TCRdb retains in-frame clones only, with some absent. The sample has a few hundred thousand clones, approximately 84% seen once. Sequencing was performed on PBMCs or T cells enriched from blood (not recorded which). These receptors were obtained from a woman aged 25 to 39 who had recovered from COVID-19.

The V gene is TRBV5-1, the J gene TRBJ2-1; 10 nucleotides align to TRBD2. The trim removed 1 base at V and 9 bases at J, leaving 7 bases unmatched. The CDR3 totals 15 residues. Germline V lookup: CDR1 SGHRS, CDR2 YFSETQ. CDR3 in DNA: TGCGCCAGCAGCTTGTTTCTAGCGGGAGAGACTGAGCAGTTCTTC. As protein: CASSLFLAGETEQFF.

This chain connects TRBV29-1 to TRBJ1-2, with a weak D call TRBD1 (5 bases). The CDR3 contains 14 residues. Per germline, CDR1 SQVTM and CDR2 ANQGSEA. Trimming pared 0 bases from V and 4 bases from J, leaving 12 bases between. CDR3 amino acids: CSVEEPREFYGYTF. The CDR3 nucleotides read TGCAGCGTTGAAGAACCCAGGGAATTCTATGGCTACACCTTC. The full variable domain, rest sourced from reference TRBV29-1 and TRBJ1-2, is SAVISQKPSRDICQRGTSLTIQCQVDSQVTMMFWYRQQPGQSLTLIATANQGSEATYESGFVIDKFPISRPNLTFSTLTVSNMSPEDSSIYLCSVEEPREFYGYTFGSGTRLTVV.

The chain is built from TRBV5-1 and TRBJ1-6; 7 bases line up with TRBD1. J lost 4 bases, V lost 3 bases, and 7 bases had no gene match. Germline CDR1 is SGHRS and CDR2 is YFSETQ. This CDR3 is built from 16 residues. CDR3 DNA sequence: TGCGCCAGCAGCTCTGAAGAACAGGGGTATAATTCACCCCTCCACTTT. Protein: CASSSEEQGYNSPLHF.

The CDR3, as DNA: TGCGCCAGCAGCTTGCCTCCGGGGAGGGGTGGCTACACCTTC. It yields the protein CASSLPPGRGGYTF. The J gene is TRBJ1-2, the V gene TRBV5-1; D possibly corresponds to TRBD1 (5 bases). Germline values: CDR1 SGHRS, CDR2 YFSETQ. This CDR3 spans 14 amino acids. Between the trimmed V and J ends, which lost 1 base and 7 bases, there was a span of 14 bases.

The rearrangement links TRBV20-1 to TRBJ2-1, with no clear D. The CDR3 spans 10 residues. The V end lost 2 bases, the J end lost 6 bases, and 2 bases lay between the germline ends. The germline CDR1 and CDR2 sequences are DFQATT and SNEGSKA (reference sequence). The CDR3 DNA is TGCAGTGCTAGACTCAATGAGCAGTTCTTC. Amino acids: CSARLNEQFF.

The chain combines TRBV5-6 with TRBJ2-2; TRBD1 matches 7 bases. The length of the CDR3 is 15 residues. J gave up 4 bases and V 4 bases, and 7 bases lay outside the gene matches. Germline V gives CDR1 SGHDT, CDR2 YYEEEE. The CDR3 loop is CASSLETGTTGELFF. The CDR3 coding sequence is TGTGCCAGCAGCCTGGAGACAGGGACCACCGGGGAGCTGTTTTTT.

The chain links TRBV14 to TRBJ2-7; 11 bases agree with TRBD2. Unmatched junction bases numbered 6, after V lost 6 bases and J lost 5 bases. Germline V gene lookup returns CDR1 SGHDN and CDR2 FVKESK. This CDR3 region has 14 residues. This chain's CDR3 is CASSIAGGPHEQYF. Here the CDR3 DNA reads TGTGCCAGCAGTATAGCGGGAGGGCCCCACGAGCAGTACTTC.

This clone has a single count. CDR3 sequence reads: CASVGGLNEQFF. CDR3 nucleotides: TGTGCCAGCGTAGGAGGCCTCAATGAGCAGTTCTTC. The rearrangement links TRBV5-5 to TRBJ2-1; D possibly corresponds to TRBD2 (5 bases). The germline gives CDR1 SGHKS, CDR2 YYEKEE (reference sequence). Trimming stripped 7 bases from V and 6 bases from J, with 11 bases between. The CDR3 has 12 residues.